Listed below are T cell receptor beta chains from one sample, sequenced in a study of identical twins. TCRdb independently ran MiXCR on the 5' RACE reads; one entry per CDR3 protein. Counted here are 1.5 million to 2 million distinct CDR3 sequences, less than 40% occurring once; the ten biggest clones make up about 0.27%. The sequencing input was cord blood. Every receptor here comes from a newborn girl in good health. CDR3s include the opening cysteine and the closing phenylalanine or tryptophan. The D gene is left open where the match is weak. Expanded clones are given a class, and other clones once, few, many or no size at all.

>TRBV7-2|.|.|TRBJ2-7
TGTGCCAGCAGCTTAGTAGGCGTTTCTGTGCGAACAACATCCTACAATGAGCAGTACTTC
CASSLVGVSVRTTSYNEQYF
>TRBV12-3/TRBV12-4|.|.|TRBJ2-2
TGTGCCAGCAGGGGAGGGGAGCTGTTTTTT
CASRGGELFF
>TRBV13|.|.|TRBJ1-2
TGTGCCAGCACCCCTTTCCAGCGGCTCGGGGGCTACACCTTC
CASTPFQRLGGYTF
>TRBV18|few|TRBD1|TRBJ2-7
TGTGCCAGCTCTCAAACAGGGGGCTTCGAGCAGTACTTC
CASSQTGGFEQYF
>TRBV12-3/TRBV12-4|few|TRBD2|TRBJ2-4
TGTGCCAGCAGTTCTGCGCTAGCGGGGGGAAACATTCAGTACTTC
CASSSALAGGNIQYF
>TRBV13|many|TRBD2|TRBJ2-3
TGTGCCAGCAGCTGGCGGTTAGCGGGATCGGGAACAGATACGCAGTATTTT
CASSWRLAGSGTDTQYF
>TRBV20-1|.|.|TRBJ2-7
TGCAGTGCTTTCGGTGTCGTGCCACCCGTAGCGGCAAACTACGAGCAGTACTTC
CSAFGVVPPVAANYEQYF
>TRBV29-1|.|.|TRBJ2-2
TGCAGCGTTGAGCTCTGGGGCGGGGAGCTGTTTTTT
CSVELWGGELFF
>TRBV5-5|.|.|TRBJ1-5
TGTGCCAGCAGCTCAGGGGAGTTCAATCAGCCCCAGCATTTT
CASSSGEFNQPQHF
>TRBV3-1|.|TRBD1|TRBJ1-1
TGTGCCAGCAGGCCGAGACAGGGGCGGGTTGAAGCTTTCTTT
CASRPRQGRVEAFF
>TRBV24-1|many|.|TRBJ2-1
TGTGCCACCAGTGATTTGGGACACTACAATGAGCAGTTCTTC
CATSDLGHYNEQFF
>TRBV6-5|few|.|TRBJ2-1
TGTGCCAGCAGTTACATATTCAGCCTCCCATACAATGAGCAGTTCTTC
CASSYIFSLPYNEQFF
>TRBV11-1|few|TRBD1|TRBJ2-7
TGTGCCAGCAGCTTAAAGGGGGCCCCCTACGAGCAGTACTTC
CASSLKGAPYEQYF
>TRBV10-3|many|TRBD1|TRBJ1-2
TGTGCCATGAATGACAGGGACTTTGGCTATGGCTACACCTTC
CAMNDRDFGYGYTF
>TRBV4-1|.|.|TRBJ1-2
TGCGCCAGCAGCCCGATCGGGCGTGCTATTTACACCTTC
CASSPIGRAIYTF
>TRBV5-1|few|TRBD2|TRBJ2-7
TGCGCCAGCCCGGGACTAGCGGGAGCCGAGCAGTACTTC
CASPGLAGAEQYF
>TRBV2|.|TRBD2|TRBJ2-1
TGTGCCAGCATGGTTGGACTAGCGGTCCAAGACAATGAGCAGTTCTTC
CASMVGLAVQDNEQFF
>TRBV19|.|.|TRBJ2-2
TGTGCCAGTAGTATAATACGGTCAAACGCCGGGGAGCTGTTTTTT
CASSIIRSNAGELFF
>TRBV20-1|.|.|TRBJ1-1
TGCAGTGCTAGTCAGCGGAACACTGAAGCTTTCTTT
CSASQRNTEAFF
>TRBV20-1|.|TRBD2|TRBJ2-7
TGCAGTGCTAGTAAAGCCGATGAAAGCCTAGCGGGGCTTTACGAGCAGTACTTC
CSASKADESLAGLYEQYF
>TRBV12-3/TRBV12-4|.|.|TRBJ2-3
TGTGCCAGCAGGTTAAGCTCAAGGTTAGATACGCAGTATTTT
CASRLSSRLDTQYF
>TRBV2|.|.|TRBJ2-7
TGTGCCAGCAGTGAAGAAGGTGGGGGATACGAGCAGTACTTC
CASSEEGGGYEQYF
>TRBV20-1|.|.|TRBJ2-5
TGCAGTGCTAGGCTAGGGCTTAGGAGGAAGACCCAGTACTTC
CSARLGLRRKTQYF
>TRBV12-3/TRBV12-4|.|.|TRBJ2-1
TGTGCCAGCAGGATGACAGCGAGCTCCTACAATGAGCAGTTCTTC
CASRMTASSYNEQFF
>TRBV4-2|.|TRBD2|TRBJ2-3
TGTGCCAGCAGCCAAGATGTGCTAGCGGGATTCACAGATACGCAGTATTTT
CASSQDVLAGFTDTQYF
>TRBV20-1|.|.|TRBJ1-2
TGCAGTGCTACCATTCCGGGGGGCGGCAACTATGGCTACACCTTC
CSATIPGGGNYGYTF
>TRBV30|.|TRBD1|TRBJ2-7
TGTGCCGCAGGGGGCGCTCCCTACGAGCAGTACTTC
CAAGGAPYEQYF
>TRBV11-2|.|.|TRBJ1-2
TGTGCCAGCAGCTTAGTGAGGGGCCCCTATGGCTACACCTTC
CASSLVRGPYGYTF
>TRBV20-1|.|.|TRBJ1-6
TGCAGTGCTAGCCACACCTATAATTCACCCCTCCACTTT
CSASHTYNSPLHF
>TRBV20-1|few|.|TRBJ2-4
TGCAGTGCTAGAGATCAGGGGTTAGCCAAAAACATTCAGTACTTC
CSARDQGLAKNIQYF
>TRBV12-5|.|.|TRBJ2-5
TGTGCTAGTGGTTTGTCCCGGGGGGCTAAGGGGACCCAGTACTTC
CASGLSRGAKGTQYF
>TRBV10-3|many|TRBD2|TRBJ2-1
TGTGCCATCAGTGAGGCCCCCGGGACTAGCTTTGGGGAGCAGTTCTTC
CAISEAPGTSFGEQFF
>TRBV20-1|.|TRBD1|TRBJ1-1
TGCAGTGCTAGGGGACAGGTCGTAAGAGCTTTCTTT
CSARGQVVRAFF
>TRBV11-2|.|TRBD2|TRBJ2-2
TGTGCCAGCAGCTTGACCGGGACTACCCTAGTCACCGGGGAGCTGTTTTTT
CASSLTGTTLVTGELFF
>TRBV14|few|.|TRBJ2-3
TGTGCCAGCAGCCAAGGGTCAGGGAGTACCACAGATACGCAGTATTTT
CASSQGSGSTTDTQYF
>TRBV6-1|few|.|TRBJ2-7
TGTGCCAGCAGCTCTTACGCCGTAATTTCCTACGAGCAGTACTTC
CASSSYAVISYEQYF
>TRBV25-1|few|TRBD1|TRBJ1-2
TGTGCCAGCAGTAAGATTCCCGGGACAGGGGGTGACTATGGCTACACCTTC
CASSKIPGTGGDYGYTF
>TRBV6-1|.|TRBD1|TRBJ2-6
TGTGCCAGCAGTGAACAGGGGGCCGGCTCTGGGGCCAACGTCCTGACTTTC
CASSEQGAGSGANVLTF
>TRBV7-9|.|.|TRBJ2-3
TGTGCCAGCGCTATAGGGGGTGCCGATACGCAGTATTTT
CASAIGGADTQYF
>TRBV20-1|few|.|TRBJ1-1
TGCAGTGCTAGGTCGGGGGTTACCGAAGCTTTCTTT
CSARSGVTEAFF
>TRBV20-1|.|TRBD1|TRBJ2-2
TGCAGTGCTAGAGATTTGACAGGGGCCACCGGGGAGCTGTTTTTT
CSARDLTGATGELFF
>TRBV5-1|few|.|TRBJ2-6
TGCGCCAGCAGCCAGGGACTCCTCCCTGGGGCCAACGTCCTGACTTTC
CASSQGLLPGANVLTF
>TRBV12-3/TRBV12-4|few|.|TRBJ2-3
TGTGCCAGCAGTTTCTGGGGGCTCAACACAGATACGCAGTATTTT
CASSFWGLNTDTQYF
>TRBV3-1|.|TRBD1|TRBJ1-1
TGTGCCAGCAGCCAGACGCGCCAGGGGGGAACTGAAGCTTTCTTT
CASSQTRQGGTEAFF
>TRBV7-9|few|.|TRBJ2-5
TGTGCCAGCAGCTTAGCGGGGACGCCTTTAGGGTTACAAGAGACCCAGTACTTC
CASSLAGTPLGLQETQYF
>TRBV27|.|.|TRBJ1-6
TGTGCCAGCAGAAAGGGATCGAAGGGTTCACCCCTCCACTTT
CASRKGSKGSPLHF
>TRBV27|.|TRBD1|TRBJ1-2
TGTGCCGGCAGTTTCCAGGGGGCAGTTTTGGATGGCTACACCTTC
CAGSFQGAVLDGYTF
>TRBV28|.|.|TRBJ2-3
TGTGCCAGCACCACCTGGGCGGGAGCAGGGGCAGATACGCAGTATTTT
CASTTWAGAGADTQYF
>TRBV6-1|few|.|TRBJ2-3
TGTGCCAGCAGGAAGGAAAACACAGATACGCAGTATTTT
CASRKENTDTQYF
>TRBV7-2|.|.|TRBJ2-7
TGTGCCAGCAGCTTAGTAGGGGGACGGACCTACGAGCAGTACTTC
CASSLVGGRTYEQYF
>TRBV27|.|.|TRBJ2-3
TGTGCCAGCAGTCCCCTAGGCCGTAGCACAGATACGCAGTATTTT
CASSPLGRSTDTQYF
>TRBV19|once|.|TRBJ1-5
TGTGCCACCGATTCGGGGGGCAATCAGCCCCAGCATTTT
CATDSGGNQPQHF
>TRBV20-1|.|.|TRBJ2-1
TGCAGTGCTAGAGGTAGGGGGACCCCAAGAGGGAGTCCCTACAATGAGCAGTTCTTC
CSARGRGTPRGSPYNEQFF
>TRBV12-3/TRBV12-4|.|.|TRBJ1-6
TGTGCCAGCCTCGGGTGGGATTCACCCCTCCACTTT
CASLGWDSPLHF
>TRBV14|few|TRBD2|TRBJ2-1
TGTGCCAGCAGCCAAGTTTTAGCGGGCAGCTCCTACAATGAGCAGTTCTTC
CASSQVLAGSSYNEQFF
>TRBV24-1|.|TRBD2|TRBJ2-5
TGTGCCACCAGAGGAGGGACTAGTAACAATGAGCAGTACTTC
CATRGGTSNNEQYF
>TRBV29-1|few|.|TRBJ1-5
TGCAGCGTTAAAGCAGGGAATAGCAATCAGCCCCAGCATTTT
CSVKAGNSNQPQHF
>TRBV28|.|.|TRBJ1-4
TGTGCCGGCGGTTCCGGGACCCGCGGTGAAAAACTGTTTTTT
CAGGSGTRGEKLFF
>TRBV20-1|few|TRBD1|TRBJ2-5
TGCAGTGCTCCCCCCGGGACAGAACAAGAGACCCAGTACTTC
CSAPPGTEQETQYF
>TRBV11-2|few|.|TRBJ2-2
TGTGCCAGCAGCTCCCATGGGGCTGGCACCGGGGAGCTGTTTTTT
CASSSHGAGTGELFF